This TCR beta chain was captured by sequencing in a study of response to subunit inactivated influenza vaccine. Study-level results: Each seasonal influenza vaccination, the authors suggested, recruits few new T cells.

This clonotype came up a few times. Its antigen is not identified. This CDR3 contains 17 residues. Germline V CDR1 and CDR2: MDHEN, SYDVKM. V shed 6 bases and J 3 bases; nucleotides not matched to a gene: 13. TCRdb re-called the RT-PCR reads with MiXCR, one entry per CDR3 protein. In the table there are hundreds of thousands of distinct CDR3 sequences, around 14% of which are singletons. The genes are TRBV28 and TRBJ1-5; 8 positions match TRBD1. Sequencing was performed on PBMCs from blood, taken 14 to 15 days before vaccination. This sequence was found in a man aged 50 to 60 who received an inactivated influenza vaccine. The CDR3 DNA reads as TGTGCCAGCAGCCGCCCTCGACAGGGGCGCGCCAATCAGCCCCAGCATTTT. It encodes CASSRPRQGRANQPQHF.